This TCR beta chain was documented in a study of blood T cell repertoires in COVID-19. The trim removed 5 bases at V and 4 bases at J, leaving 7 bases unmatched. CDR1 and CDR2 (germline): SGHTA, FQGNSA. The CDR3 has 14 residues. Only in-frame clones appear in the TCRdb table, and some are missing; sequencing was by immunoSEQ multiplex PCR. The sample gives around 63,000 clones, more than 80% of which show up once; 15% to 20% is in the top ten. The sequenced material came from peripheral blood. The clonotype originates from a woman aged 55-75 years with COVID-19, enrolled during active disease. The V gene is TRBV7-2, the J gene TRBJ1-2; 7 nucleotides line up with TRBD1. The DNA for the CDR3 is TGTGCCAGCAGCCGCCCGGGACAGATCTATGGCTACACCTTC. It yields the protein CASSRPGQIYGYTF. Filled out from reference TRBV7-2 and TRBJ1-2, the complete variable domain reads GAGVSQSPSNKVTEKGKDVELRCDPISGHTALYWYRQSLGQGLEFLIYFQGNSAPDKSGLPSDRFSAERTGGSVSTLTIQRTQQEDSAVYLCASSRPGQIYGYTFGSGTRLTVV.